These 15 T cell receptor beta chains share one sample of origin, sequenced in a study of OX40 agonist ivuxolimab in advanced cancers. The assay was immunoSEQ multiplex PCR, and TCRdb's table has in-frame clones only and misses some. The data contain 65,000 to 85,000 clones, around 80% of them seen just once; the ten biggest clones take up more than 2%. The material sequenced was CD4+ or CD8+ T cells sorted from blood, taken in a trial of the OX40 agonist ivuxolimab. These receptors came from an adult with an advanced solid tumor such as melanoma, head and neck, liver or kidney cancer.

The chain recombines TRBV7-9 with TRBJ2-6, with D possibly being TRBD1 or TRBD2 (5 bases each). V shed 0 bases and J shed 0 bases, with 9 bases lying between them. CDR3 length equals 17 residues. Looked up from germline, CDR1 is SEHNR and CDR2 is FQNEAQ (reference sequence). The DNA of the CDR3 is TGTGCCAGCAGCTTAGCGGGACCGAGCTCTGGGGCCAACGTCCTGACTTTC. This encodes CASSLAGPSSGANVLTF.

This chain uses TRBV7-2 with TRBJ1-2; no clear D gene. The CDR3 has 12 residues. Per the germline V gene, CDR1 is SGHTA and CDR2 is FQGNSA. The germline V and J ends were trimmed by 4 bases and 8 bases, with 11 bases remaining between them. The CDR3, as DNA: TGTGCCAGCAGCTACCTTCGGGAAGGCTACACCTTC. Translation: CASSYLREGYTF.

V is TRBV7-8 and J is TRBJ1-2; no definite D call. The CDR3 has 14 residues. In germline, CDR1 is SGHVS, CDR2 FQNEAQ. Trimming pared 2 bases from V and 8 bases from J, leaving 15 bases between. The CDR3 loop is CASSLTADGRGYTF. As DNA, the CDR3 is TGTGCCAGCAGCTTAACTGCCGACGGGCGGGGCTACACCTTC.

Of note for this clone: A read error may account for a junction end that differs from germline. The rearrangement joins TRBV11-2 to TRBJ1-1, with D uncertain. This CDR3 has 15 amino acids. CDR1 and CDR2 from the germline V gene are SGHAT and FQNNGV. The CDR3 region is CASSPTTRALTGAFF. CDR3 DNA sequence: TGTGCCAGCAGCCCTACGACAAGAGCACTGACTGGAGCTTTCTTT.

This clone has just one count. The chain recombines TRBV4-3 with TRBJ1-2, with TRBD1 as a possible D gene (5 bases). The V end lost 0 bases, the J end lost 7 bases, and 12 bases lay between the germline ends. CDR3 length equals 14 residues. Germline CDR1 LGHNA, CDR2 YSLEER. As DNA, the CDR3 is TGCGCCAGCAGCCAAGATTTTGGGGGGACTGGCTACACCTTC. Protein sequence: CASSQDFGGTGYTF.

This rearrangement joins TRBV7-2 to TRBJ1-5; weak D call: TRBD1 (6 bases). Germline CDR1 reads SGHTA; CDR2 reads FQGNSA. CDR3 length: 14 amino acids. V lost 1 base, J lost 7 bases, and 11 bases lay in between. The CDR3 here is CASSLGLQGQPQHF. In DNA form, the CDR3 reads TGTGCCAGCAGCTTAGGCTTACAGGGCCAGCCCCAGCATTTT.

This clone was counted a few times. The rearrangement joins TRBV11-2 to TRBJ1-1; tentative D call: TRBD1 (5 bases). The CDR3 contains 17 residues. Germline values: CDR1 SGHAT, CDR2 FQNNGV. V lost 0 bases and J lost 5, with 19 bases in between. The CDR3 region is CASSLDLPGWGVTEAFF. The CDR3 coding sequence is TGTGCCAGCAGCTTAGATCTTCCAGGGTGGGGTGTGACTGAAGCTTTCTTT.

The rearrangement uses TRBV30 and TRBJ2-5, with D perhaps TRBD2 (6 bases). The length of the CDR3 is 15 residues. Per germline, CDR1 GTSNPN and CDR2 SVGIG (reference sequence). Trimming stripped 3 bases from V and 9 bases from J, with 23 bases between. CDR3 amino acids: CAWSDTDWGLGAQYF. For the CDR3, the DNA is TGTGCCTGGAGCGACACGGACTGGGGACTCGGGGCCCAGTACTTC.

This chain uses TRBV11-3 with TRBJ2-1; unclear D gene. V lost 2 bases and J lost 2, with 7 bases in between. CDR1 SGHNT and CDR2 YENEEA come from the germline V gene. The CDR3 is 14 amino acids. CDR3: CASSLNGPYNEQFF. The CDR3 region has the DNA TGTGCCAGCAGCTTAAACGGTCCCTACAATGAGCAGTTCTTC.

The chain joins TRBV7-6 to TRBJ2-1, with D maybe TRBD1 (7 bases). Trimming removed 4 bases at V and 7 bases at J, with 17 bases between. The CDR3 runs to 15 residues. Germline V gene data show CDR1 as SGHVS and CDR2 as FNYEAQ. CDR3 sequence reads: CASSWETGRKNEQFF. The CDR3 DNA sequence: TGTGCCAGCAGCTGGGAGACAGGGAGGAAGAATGAGCAGTTCTTC.

The chain has TRBV5-5 and TRBJ1-2, with TRBD1 as a possible D gene (5 bases). Trimming shortened V by 0 bases and J by 4 bases, and 13 bases separated the two germline ends. Germline V gene data show CDR1 as SGHKS and CDR2 as YYEKEE (reference sequence). The CDR3 extends over 15 amino acids. The CDR3 is CASSLGGTGGYGYTF. CDR3 nucleotides: TGTGCCAGCAGCTTGGGGGGGACTGGCGGCTATGGCTACACCTTC.

The chain recombines TRBV7-9 with TRBJ1-1; D ambiguous. The CDR3 spans 14 residues. Germline V gene sequence: CDR1 SEHNR, CDR2 FQNEAQ (reference sequence). Trimming took 0 bases from V and 4 from J, leaving 9 bases between them. CDR3 amino acids: CASSLALLTTEAFF. CDR3 DNA: TGTGCCAGCAGCTTAGCTCTCCTAACCACTGAAGCTTTCTTT.

The genes are TRBV30 and TRBJ2-3; TRBD1 matches 7 bases. CDR1 GTSNPN and CDR2 SVGIG come from the germline V gene (reference sequence). This CDR3 is built from 14 residues. V lost 5 bases and J lost 2; bases outside the gene matches: 7. CDR3 protein: CAWLDRAITDTQYF. DNA for the CDR3: TGTGCCTGGCTAGACAGGGCGATCACAGATACGCAGTATTTT.

The V and J genes are TRBV5-6 and TRBJ1-1; D not resolved. This CDR3 spans 16 amino acids. The V end lost 2 bases, the J end lost 1 base, and 15 bases lay between the germline ends. Germline assignment: CDR1 SGHDT and CDR2 YYEEEE. In DNA, the CDR3 is TGTGCCAGCAGCTTTCGAGGTATCGGTGGGAACACTGAAGCTTTCTTT. As protein: CASSFRGIGGNTEAFF.

The chain uses TRBV19 and TRBJ2-3; D may correspond to TRBD1 or TRBD2 (6 bases each). The CDR3 runs 13 residues. The V end lost 7 bases, the J end lost 6 bases, and 14 bases lay between the germline ends. The germline CDR1 and CDR2 sequences are LNHDA and SQIVND (reference sequence). The CDR3 DNA sequence: TGTGCCAGTATCGCCCGGGGGCGGGATACGCAGTATTTT. Translated: CASIARGRDTQYF.